A selection of T cell receptor beta chains follows, all from one sample in a study of cytomegalovirus exposure and HLA in healthy donors. Sequencing used immunoSEQ multiplex PCR; TCRdb keeps in-frame clones, though not all of them. The table has roughly 180,000 clones, 84% seen once. The sequenced material came from PBMCs. The receptors were sampled from a boy younger than 18 in good health and CMV-seronegative. CDR3s include the opening cysteine and the closing phenylalanine or tryptophan. The order of the fields is V gene, J gene, CDR3 protein.

TRBV28,TRBJ2-1,CASSFPQQGHEQFF
TRBV6-4,TRBJ2-2,CASSPLSGSTGELFF
TRBV19,TRBJ2-7,CASSFGTRSYEQYF
TRBV7-3,TRBJ2-5,CASSLTPTGQETQYF
TRBV5-6,TRBJ2-7,CASSSSNTYEQYF
TRBV5-8,TRBJ1-5,CASSPRGGGDQPQHF
TRBV6-5,TRBJ2-7,CASSPGTSREQYF
TRBV4-3,TRBJ2-7,CASSQGRGRGEQYF
TRBV2,TRBJ1-6,CASTGLRNSPLHF
TRBV6-5,TRBJ2-3,CASSPGTSVRDTQYF
TRBV5-1,TRBJ2-3,CASSSGTSGWGDTQYF
TRBV30,TRBJ2-1,CAWSRGEQGDHNEQFF
TRBV6-5,TRBJ1-1,CASSSWTVTNTEAFF
TRBV2,TRBJ1-2,CASSRDRVWGYTF
TRBV7-9,TRBJ2-5,CASSLVVGETQYF
TRBV7-9,TRBJ1-3,CASSPQGNTIYF
TRBV6-1,TRBJ1-5,CASDGGQFNQPQHF
TRBV27,TRBJ2-1,CASSLEWRVAGIAEQFF
TRBV9,TRBJ1-5,CASSVGNRNQPQHF
TRBV6-4,TRBJ2-7,CASSPEPGVAYEQYF
TRBV19,TRBJ1-5,CASSRLEGAKRHQPQHF
TRBV5-3,TRBJ1-2,CARSSNYGYTF
TRBV5-6,TRBJ2-7,CASSPGSALDEQYF
TRBV6-4,TRBJ2-7,CASSALGAFIDEQYF
TRBV28,TRBJ2-7,CASSGPFGTGFGEQYF
TRBV9,TRBJ2-7,CASSGGQHSYEQYF